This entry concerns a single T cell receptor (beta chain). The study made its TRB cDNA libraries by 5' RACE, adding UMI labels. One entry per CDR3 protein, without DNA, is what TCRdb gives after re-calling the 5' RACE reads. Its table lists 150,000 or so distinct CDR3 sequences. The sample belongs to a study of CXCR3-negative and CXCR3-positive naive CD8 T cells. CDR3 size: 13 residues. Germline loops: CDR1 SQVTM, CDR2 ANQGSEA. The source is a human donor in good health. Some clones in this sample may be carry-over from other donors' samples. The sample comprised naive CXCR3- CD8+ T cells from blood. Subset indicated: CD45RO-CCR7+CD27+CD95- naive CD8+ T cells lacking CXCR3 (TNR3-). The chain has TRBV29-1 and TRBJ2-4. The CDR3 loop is CSVVGLAKNIQYF.